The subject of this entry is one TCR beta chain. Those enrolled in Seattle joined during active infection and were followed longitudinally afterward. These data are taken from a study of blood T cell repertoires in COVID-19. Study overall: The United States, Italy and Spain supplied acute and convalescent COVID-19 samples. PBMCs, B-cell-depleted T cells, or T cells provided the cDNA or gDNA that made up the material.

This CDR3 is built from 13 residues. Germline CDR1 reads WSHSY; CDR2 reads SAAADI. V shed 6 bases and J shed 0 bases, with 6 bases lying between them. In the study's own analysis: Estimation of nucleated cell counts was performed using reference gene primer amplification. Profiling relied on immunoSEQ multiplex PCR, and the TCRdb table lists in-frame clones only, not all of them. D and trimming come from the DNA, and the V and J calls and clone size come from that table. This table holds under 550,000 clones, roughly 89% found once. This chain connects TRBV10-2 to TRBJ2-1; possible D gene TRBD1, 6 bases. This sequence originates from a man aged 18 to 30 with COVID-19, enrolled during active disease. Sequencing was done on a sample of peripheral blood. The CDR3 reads CASRDSSYNEQFF. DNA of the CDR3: TGCGCCAGCAGGGACAGCTCCTACAATGAGCAGTTCTTC.